What follows is one TCR beta chain and its context. This entry is derived from a study of blood T cell repertoires in COVID-19. Across the whole study: Researchers got acute and convalescent COVID-19 samples from the United States, Italy and Spain. PBMCs, B-cell-depleted T cells, or T cells provided the cDNA or gDNA that made up the material.

Germline loops: CDR1 LGHDT, CDR2 YNNKEL (reference sequence). V gave up 4 bases and J gave up 7 bases, with 13 bases separating them. CDR3 length equals 13 residues. In the original workflow: Researchers report that nucleated cell counts were estimated from reference gene primer amplification. The method was immunoSEQ multiplex PCR; TCRdb's version includes in-frame clones alone and lacks a portion of them. The V and J calls and clone size are taken from that table; D and trimming were inferred from the DNA. The sample contains roughly 43,000 clones, roughly 88% of which appear only once. The V call is TRBV3-1 (or the pseudogene TRBV3-2), the J call TRBJ2-5, with D possibly being TRBD2 (5 bases). The sample consisted of peripheral blood. The clonotype comes from a human donor in a cohort sampled during active COVID-19. CDR3 amino acids: CASSLLIEGTQYF. CDR3 in DNA: TGTGCCAGCAGCCTCCTCATTGAGGGGACCCAGTACTTC.